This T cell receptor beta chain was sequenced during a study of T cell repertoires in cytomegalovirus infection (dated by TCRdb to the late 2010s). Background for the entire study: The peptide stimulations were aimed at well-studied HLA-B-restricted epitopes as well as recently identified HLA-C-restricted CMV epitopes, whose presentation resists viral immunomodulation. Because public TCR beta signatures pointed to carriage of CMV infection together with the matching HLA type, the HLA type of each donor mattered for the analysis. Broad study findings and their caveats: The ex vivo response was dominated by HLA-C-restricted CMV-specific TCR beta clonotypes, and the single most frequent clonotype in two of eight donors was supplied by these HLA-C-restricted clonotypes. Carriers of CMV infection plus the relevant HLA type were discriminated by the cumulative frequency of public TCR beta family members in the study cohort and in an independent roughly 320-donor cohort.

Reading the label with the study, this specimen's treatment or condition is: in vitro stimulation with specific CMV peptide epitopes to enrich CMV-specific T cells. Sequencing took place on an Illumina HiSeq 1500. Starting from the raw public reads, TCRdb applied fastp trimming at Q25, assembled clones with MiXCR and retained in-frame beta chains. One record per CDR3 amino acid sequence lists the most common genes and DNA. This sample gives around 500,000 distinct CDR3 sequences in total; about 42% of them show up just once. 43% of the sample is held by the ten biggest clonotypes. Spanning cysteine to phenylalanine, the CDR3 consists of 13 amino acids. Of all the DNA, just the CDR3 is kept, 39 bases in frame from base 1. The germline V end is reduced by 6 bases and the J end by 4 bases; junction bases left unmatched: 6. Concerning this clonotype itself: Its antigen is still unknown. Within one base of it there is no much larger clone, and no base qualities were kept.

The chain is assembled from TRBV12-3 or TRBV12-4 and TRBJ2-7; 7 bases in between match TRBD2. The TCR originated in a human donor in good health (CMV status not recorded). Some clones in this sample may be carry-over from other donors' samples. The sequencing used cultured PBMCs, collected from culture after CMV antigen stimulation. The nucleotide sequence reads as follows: TGTGCCAGCAGCCCCACCGGGAGGTACGAGCAGTACTTC. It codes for CASSPTGRYEQYF.